Described below is a single T cell receptor (beta chain) sequence and its context. The data derive from a study of OX40 agonist ivuxolimab in advanced cancers. Study background: Every 2 weeks, ivuxolimab was infused into the patients intravenously at between 0.01 and 10 mg/kg. From roughly 23 to 85 years was the age range, with a mean of about 54 years, and over 80% were male. Three patients had partial responses: one hepatocellular carcinoma, two cutaneous melanoma.

Assay: immunoSEQ multiplex PCR; the TCRdb copy retains only in-frame clones and omits some. Here the sample spans about 21,000 clones, around 83% being singletons. V was pared by 0 bases and J by 6 bases, with 5 bases of the junction left unmatched. This CDR3 spans 15 amino acids. CDR1 and CDR2 (germline): SGHDT, YYEEEE. V usage is TRBV5-6 and J usage is TRBJ2-3, with TRBD1 matching over 9 bases. Source: CD4+ or CD8+ T cells sorted from blood, taken in a trial of the OX40 agonist ivuxolimab. The receptor comes from an adult with an advanced solid tumor such as melanoma, head and neck, liver or kidney cancer. The CDR3 DNA reads as TGTGCCAGCAGCTTGGTACGGGACAGGGATGATACGCAGTATTTT. This translates into CASSLVRDRDDTQYF.